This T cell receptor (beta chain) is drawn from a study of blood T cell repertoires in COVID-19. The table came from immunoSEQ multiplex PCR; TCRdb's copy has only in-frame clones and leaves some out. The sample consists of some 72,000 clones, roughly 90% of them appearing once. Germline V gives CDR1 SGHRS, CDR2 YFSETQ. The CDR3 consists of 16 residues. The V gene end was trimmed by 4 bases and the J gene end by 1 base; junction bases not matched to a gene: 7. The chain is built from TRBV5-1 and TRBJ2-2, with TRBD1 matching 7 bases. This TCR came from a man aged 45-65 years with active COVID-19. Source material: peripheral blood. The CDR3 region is CASSLEWTGNTGELFF. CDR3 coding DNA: TGCGCCAGCAGCCTGGAGTGGACAGGGAACACCGGGGAGCTGTTTTTT.